These 22 T cell receptor beta chains came from one sample sequenced in a study of T cell clonality in common variable immunodeficiency. Some clones are missing from TCRdb's copy, which holds only in-frame ones; the method was immunoSEQ multiplex PCR. This sample carries roughly 40,000 clones, none of them present only once. The sample consisted of peripheral blood mononuclear cells. The receptors come from a person aged 18-69 years in good health.

This clone was detected many times. The DNA ends 3 residues before the CDR3 does, and the rest of the CDR3 is filled in from the germline J gene. The rearrangement links TRBV19 to TRBJ2-1, with TRBD2 matching 8 bases. The germline CDR1 and CDR2 sequences are LNHDA and SQIVND (reference sequence). This CDR3 comprises 14 residues. J gave up 6 bases and V 6 bases, and 7 bases lay outside the gene matches. The CDR3 sequence is CASRGLAGSNEQFF. CDR3 DNA (partial): TGTGCCAGTAGGGGGCTAGCGGGTTCCAATGAG.

The table lists this clone with a few counts. The CDR3 end lies 3 residues beyond the end of the read and is filled in from the germline J gene. The rearrangement uses TRBV2 and TRBJ2-7, with D tentatively TRBD1 (6 bases). Trimming left V 6 bases short and J 3 bases short, with 12 bases between. The CDR3 length is 13 residues. Germline V gene data show CDR1 as SNHLY and CDR2 as FYNNEI. CDR3 DNA, as far as it was read: TGTGCCAGCAGCCAACAGGGTAGCTACGAG. This translates into CASSQQGSYE. The entire CDR3 protein reads CASSQQGSYEQYF.

In this sample, this clone turned up many times. The read stops 3 residues short of the end of the CDR3; the missing end is completed from the germline J gene. The chain links TRBV20-1 to TRBJ2-1; TRBD2 aligns across 10 bases. V gave up 3 bases and J gave up 6 bases; unmatched junction bases: 11. This CDR3 comprises 16 residues. Per germline, CDR1 DFQATT and CDR2 SNEGSKA (reference sequence). The sequenced part of the CDR3 DNA is TGCAGTGCTAGGAGCAGGGGAAGCGGGGGGGGCAATGAG. This gives the protein CSARSRGSGGGNE. The complete CDR3 protein is CSARSRGSGGGNEQFF.

This clone has ten or more counts. The read ends 3 residues before the CDR3 terminus; that terminus is restored from the germline J gene. The genes are TRBV13 and TRBJ1-1; TRBD1 matches 10 bases. This CDR3 has 15 amino acids. Looked up from germline, CDR1 is PRHDT and CDR2 is FYEKMQ (reference sequence). J gave up 3 bases and V 5 bases, and 6 bases lay outside the gene matches. The CDR3 bases that were read are TGTGCCAGCAGCCAATGGGACAGGGGCCACACTGAA. As protein: CASSQWDRGHTE. The CDR3 in its entirety is CASSQWDRGHTEAFF.

This clone was detected only a few times. Read sequence stops 3 residues before the CDR3 end, and the germline J gene provides the missing end. The rearrangement links TRBV5-1 to TRBJ2-7; TRBD2 matches at 8 bases. This CDR3 is 14 amino acids long. V dropped 0 bases and J dropped 4; count of bases not matched to a gene: 3. From germline, CDR1 is SGHRS and CDR2 YFSETQ. Incomplete CDR3 DNA: TGCGCCAGCAGCTTGGGCGGGGGGCCTTACGAG. This translates into CASSLGGGPYE. The CDR3 as a whole reads CASSLGGGPYEQYF.

This clone was counted many times. The read terminates 3 residues ahead of where the CDR3 ends, so the germline J gene completes it. The gene calls are TRBV20-1 and TRBJ1-1; a weak D match, TRBD1 (6 bases). The CDR3 sequence is 13 residues long. Germline V gives CDR1 DFQATT, CDR2 SNEGSKA (reference sequence). The sequenced part of the CDR3 DNA is TGCAGTGCTAGAGGCCAACAGGGCATCGAA. Its translation is CSARGQQGIE. The entire CDR3 protein reads CSARGQQGIEAFF.

This clone was recorded at least ten times. The read falls 3 residues short of the CDR3 end, and the missing part is taken from the germline J gene. This chain links TRBV20-1 with TRBJ2-3, with no clear D. Germline assignment: CDR1 DFQATT and CDR2 SNEGSKA (reference sequence). The CDR3 extends over 16 amino acids. V was clipped by 2 bases and J by 2 bases, with 17 bases between them. The CDR3 reads CSARTPDSPDTDTQYF. The CDR3 DNA, read in part, is TGCAGTGCTAGAACACCAGACTCGCCTGACACAGATACG.

This clone was seen repeatedly, ten times or more. The read finishes 3 residues shy of the CDR3 end, and the germline J gene is used to complete it. The chain has TRBV19 and TRBJ1-6; D might be TRBD1 (6 bases). The CDR3 runs 17 residues. Per the germline V gene, CDR1 is LNHDA and CDR2 is SQIVND (reference sequence). The V and J ends lost 0 bases and 7 bases respectively, with 16 bases between them. The CDR3 loop is CASSIDQPWTENSPLHF. The part of the CDR3 DNA that was read is TGTGCCAGTAGTATAGATCAACCCTGGACAGAGAATTCACCC.

This clone was detected many times. With the read ending 3 residues before the CDR3 end, the germline J gene is used to fill in that end. The chain carries TRBV30 and TRBJ2-7; TRBD1 matches at 7 bases. The trim removed 2 bases at V and 3 bases at J, leaving 1 base unmatched. The CDR3 totals 12 residues. CDR1 and CDR2 (germline): GTSNPN, SVGIG (reference sequence). This chain's CDR3 is CAWSRDSYEQYF. The sequenced part of the CDR3 DNA is TGTGCCTGGAGTCGGGACAGCTACGAG.

This clone was detected ten times or more. The sequenced fragment ends 3 residues before the CDR3 boundary, so the rest is inferred from the germline J gene. This chain connects TRBV20-1 to TRBJ2-2; tentative D call: TRBD1 (6 bases). CDR3 length equals 14 residues. V was cut by 3 bases and J by 4 bases, with 12 bases left in between. Germline V gene data show CDR1 as DFQATT and CDR2 as SNEGSKA (reference sequence). Incomplete CDR3 DNA: TGCAGTGCTAGCTCGGTGACAGGCACCGGGGAG. Translating gives CSASSVTGTGE. The CDR3 reads in full as CSASSVTGTGELFF.

This clone showed up many times. The read gets to within 3 residues of the CDR3 end, and the germline J gene fills in the rest. The chain combines TRBV2 with TRBJ2-1, with D possibly TRBD2 on 5 matching bases. CDR3 length: 13 amino acids. V dropped 4 bases and J dropped 4 bases, with 8 bases sitting between them. The germline gives CDR1 SNHLY, CDR2 FYNNEI. CDR3 residues: CASSATGYNEQFF. Incomplete CDR3 DNA: TGTGCCAGCAGTGCGACGGGGTACAATGAG.

This clone has ten or more counts. The read terminates 3 residues before the CDR3 end, so the remaining end is supplied by the germline J gene. The chain joins TRBV7-8 to TRBJ2-2; 9 nucleotides line up with TRBD2. CDR1 SGHVS and CDR2 FQNEAQ come from the germline V gene. CDR3 length: 16 residues. The junction had 5 bases not matched to a gene; V was cut back by 5 bases and J by 1 base. The sequenced CDR3 bases are TGTGCCAGCAGCCCGTATAGCGGGAGGAACACCGGGGAG. Protein sequence: CASSPYSGRNTGE. The complete CDR3 sequence is CASSPYSGRNTGELFF. The variable domain in full, completed from reference TRBV7-8 and TRBJ2-2, reads GAGVSQSPRYKVAKRGQDVALRCDPISGHVSLFWYQQALGQGPEFLTYFQNEAQLDKSGLPSDRFFAERPEGSVSTLKIQRTQQEDSAVYLCASSPYSGRNTGELFFGEGSRLTVL.

This clone was seen many times. Read coverage stops 3 residues before the CDR3 terminus; the germline J gene supplies the remainder. The chain carries TRBV5-6 and TRBJ1-2; tentatively, D is TRBD1 (6 bases). CDR3 length: 13 residues. V lost 5 bases, J lost 6 bases, and 14 bases lay in between. Looked up from germline, CDR1 is SGHDT and CDR2 is YYEEEE. Incomplete CDR3 DNA: TGTGCCAGCAGGGGTGACAGGATCAATGGC. This translates into CASRGDRING. The full CDR3 protein reads CASRGDRINGYTF.

This clone was recorded at least ten times. The read ends 3 residues early relative to the CDR3; the germline J gene fills the gap. The chain is built from TRBV7-3 and TRBJ2-3, with TRBD2 identical over 10 bases. Trimming cost V 7 bases and J 7 bases; bases outside gene matches: 11. The CDR3 is 15 residues long. Germline V gene sequence: CDR1 SGHTA, CDR2 FQGTGA. CDR3 sequence reads: CASTLSGGSRNTQYF. Incomplete CDR3 DNA: TGTGCCAGCACCCTTAGCGGGGGGAGTAGGAATACG.

Ten or more counts support this clone. The CDR3 reads CASSLMTSGGHNTGELFF. The sequenced CDR3 bases are TGCGCCAGCAGTCTGATGACTAGCGGGGGTCACAACACCGGGGAG. The rearrangement uses TRBV10-1 and TRBJ2-2, with 12 bases fitting TRBD2. Sequencing ends 3 residues short of the CDR3 end; the germline J gene provides the rest. CDR3 length equals 18 residues. Germline-derived CDR1 and CDR2 are WNHNN and SYGVQD (reference sequence). Trimming at V came to 5 bases and at J to 2 bases, leaving 9 bases not matched to a gene.

The sample holds many counts of this clone. The CDR3 end lies 3 residues beyond the end of the read and is filled in from the germline J gene. The chain has TRBV5-1 and TRBJ1-2; perhaps TRBD1 as D (6 bases). There are 15 residues in the CDR3. CDR1 and CDR2 from the germline V gene are SGHRS and YFSETQ. The CDR3 loop reads CASSLAGQGIEGYTF. The sequenced CDR3 bases are TGCGCCAGCAGCTTGGCTGGCCAGGGGATTGAGGGC.

This clone appeared many times. The read terminates 3 residues before the CDR3 end, so the remaining end is supplied by the germline J gene. The V call is TRBV5-1, the J call TRBJ2-3; TRBD2 agrees at 8 bases. In germline, CDR1 is SGHRS, CDR2 YFSETQ. V was clipped by 5 bases and J by 7 bases; unmatched bases: 9. This CDR3 has 14 amino acids. The part of the CDR3 DNA that was read is TGCGCCAGCAGTCGACCCAGCGGGAGTTATACG. It yields the protein CASSRPSGSYT. The CDR3 in full is CASSRPSGSYTQYF.

This clone was recorded at least ten times. Coverage ceases 3 residues before the CDR3 finishes, and the germline J gene fills in the end. The chain joins TRBV5-1 to TRBJ2-7; 10 nucleotides match TRBD1. This CDR3 spans 15 amino acids. CDR1 is SGHRS, CDR2 YFSETQ, per germline. J gave up 3 bases and V 3 bases, and 6 bases lay outside the gene matches. This chain's CDR3 is CASSSRDRGLYEQYF. CDR3 DNA (partial): TGCGCCAGCAGCTCCCGGGACAGGGGCCTCTACGAG.

This clone has a count of ten or more. The CDR3 DNA, read in part, is TGCGCCAGCAGCTTGGCCCCATTCTCACCC. Translation: CASSLAPFSP. The whole CDR3 sequence reads CASSLAPFSPLHF. This chain connects TRBV5-1 to TRBJ1-6; D gene uncertain. The sequence runs out 3 residues before the end of the CDR3; the remainder is reconstructed from the germline J gene. V lost 0 bases, J lost 10 bases, and 8 bases lay in between. Germline CDR1 SGHRS, CDR2 YFSETQ. The CDR3 runs to 13 residues.

This clone was recorded at least ten times. The sequenced fragment ends 3 residues before the CDR3 boundary, so the rest is inferred from the germline J gene. This chain joins TRBV5-6 and TRBJ1-4, with a weak D call TRBD1 (5 bases). The germline V and J ends were trimmed by 0 bases and 8 bases, with 14 bases remaining between them. CDR3 length equals 15 residues. The V gene's germline CDR1 is SGHDT and CDR2 YYEEEE. The chain's CDR3 is CASSLGGRAREKLFF. Partial CDR3 DNA: TGTGCCAGCAGCTTGGGTGGCAGGGCCCGGGAAAAA.

This clone has at least ten counts. The read falls 3 residues short of the CDR3 end, and the missing part is taken from the germline J gene. The chain has TRBV7-9 and TRBJ1-1, with D perhaps matching TRBD1 (5 bases). CDR3 length: 14 amino acids. Trimming took off 4 bases at V and 3 bases at J, with 12 bases between the two ends. CDR1 and CDR2 from the germline V gene are SEHNR and FQNEAQ (reference sequence). CDR3 sequence reads: CASSSTDMDTEAFF. Partial CDR3 DNA: TGTGCCAGCAGCTCGACAGATATGGACACTGAA.

This clone was detected many times. The read stops 3 residues short of the end of the CDR3; the missing end is completed from the germline J gene. V is TRBV7-6 and J is TRBJ2-2; 7 positions match TRBD1. The CDR3 spans 15 residues. From germline, CDR1 is SGHVS and CDR2 FNYEAQ. Losses at the gene ends were 4 bases for V and 3 bases for J; bases not matched to a gene: 5. Here the CDR3 reads CASSSTGWYTGELFF. CDR3 bases read: TGTGCCAGCAGCTCGACAGGGTGGTACACCGGGGAG.